This is a list of T cell receptor beta chains from one sample in a study of Ad26.COV2.S vaccination and SARS-CoV-2 variants. Produced via immunoSEQ multiplex PCR; TCRdb's table is partial and in-frame only. The data hold hundreds of thousands of clones, with around nine tenths observed a single time. The sample consisted of peripheral blood, taken in a trial of Ad26.COV2.S vaccine versus placebo. These receptor sequences come from a person aged 18-60 years who received the Ad26.COV2.S COVID-19 vaccine or a placebo. CDR3s include the opening cysteine and the closing phenylalanine or tryptophan. The D gene is left open where the match is weak. Size tells how often a clone was seen (once, few, many) or the class of an expanded clone, and some rows leave it out.

V gene,D gene,clone size,J gene,CDR3 protein,CDR3 DNA
TRBV30,-,-,TRBJ1-6,CAWRARAPRGSPLHF,TGTGCCTGGAGGGCGAGGGCGCCCCGCGGTTCACCCCTCCACTTT
TRBV6-5,-,-,TRBJ1-1,CASSIMTATEAFF,TGTGCCAGCAGTATTATGACAGCGACTGAAGCTTTCTTT
TRBV12-3/TRBV12-4,TRBD1,-,TRBJ1-2,CASSTRTGGGYTF,TGTGCCAGCAGTACCCGGACAGGGGGTGGCTACACCTTC
TRBV7-3,TRBD2,-,TRBJ2-2,CASSESGGGELFF,TGTGCCAGCAGCGAAAGCGGGGGCGGGGAGCTGTTTTTT
TRBV27,TRBD1,-,TRBJ1-2,CASSSTGYHGYTF,TGTGCCAGCAGCTCGACAGGGTATCATGGCTACACCTTC
TRBV19,TRBD2,-,TRBJ2-1,CASMLASGTTYNEQFF,TGTGCCAGTATGCTTGCTAGCGGTACAACCTACAATGAGCAGTTCTTC
TRBV19,-,-,TRBJ1-5,CASSISVERGQPQHF,TGTGCCAGTAGTATTTCGGTTGAAAGAGGCCAGCCCCAGCATTTT
TRBV24-1,TRBD2,-,TRBJ2-5,CATRGTGGGETQYF,TGTGCCACCAGGGGGACGGGAGGTGGTGAGACCCAGTACTTC
TRBV5-1,-,few,TRBJ2-1,CASSLDADNEQFF,TGCGCCAGCAGCCTCGACGCTGACAATGAGCAGTTCTTC
TRBV29-1,-,-,TRBJ2-5,CITRGDTQETQYF,TGCATCACCCGTGGGGACACCCAAGAGACCCAGTACTTC
TRBV6-2/TRBV6-3,-,-,TRBJ1-1,CASSYWENTEAFF,TGTGCCAGCAGTTATTGGGAGAACACTGAGGCTTTCTTT
TRBV5-1,-,-,TRBJ2-2,CATNTGNTGELFF,TGCGCCACTAATACAGGGAACACCGGGGAGCTGTTTTTT
TRBV4-1,-,-,TRBJ1-1,CASSRNTGTEAFF,TGCGCCAGCAGCCGAAACACGGGGACTGAAGCTTTCTTT
TRBV10-3,-,-,TRBJ2-1,CAISDWQYNEQFF,TGTGCCATCAGTGACTGGCAGTACAATGAGCAGTTCTTC
TRBV28,-,-,TRBJ1-4,CASSLVGEGEKLFF,TGTGCCAGCAGTTTAGTAGGGGAGGGGGAAAAACTGTTTTTT
TRBV7-3,-,-,TRBJ2-1,CASSFPAVGEGNEQFF,TGTGCCAGCAGCTTTCCTGCGGTGGGAGAGGGAAATGAGCAGTTCTTC
TRBV11-2,-,-,TRBJ1-4,CASSLSDGTNEKLFF,TGTGCCAGCAGCTTATCGGACGGGACTAATGAAAAACTGTTTTTT
TRBV4-3,TRBD1,-,TRBJ1-5,CASSQDRGLNQPQHF,TGCGCCAGCAGCCAGGACAGGGGCCTCAATCAGCCCCAGCATTTT
TRBV7-9,TRBD2,-,TRBJ2-1,CASSLKASGRQVGEQFF,TGTGCCAGCAGCTTAAAGGCTAGCGGGAGGCAGGTAGGTGAGCAGTTCTTC
TRBV13,-,-,TRBJ2-3,CASSSRSSTDTQYF,TGTGCCAGCAGCTCAAGGTCTAGCACAGATACGCAGTATTTT
TRBV19,-,-,TRBJ2-7,CASSKGGASNEQYF,TGTGCCAGTAGTAAGGGGGGGGCTTCAAACGAGCAGTACTTC
TRBV10-3,TRBD2,once,TRBJ2-7,CAISEGTSGDRYEQYF,TGTGCCATCAGTGAGGGGACTAGCGGGGACCGCTACGAGCAGTACTTC
TRBV4-2,TRBD1,few,TRBJ1-5,CASSQAFDRASNQPQHF,TGTGCCAGCAGCCAAGCTTTTGACAGGGCCTCTAATCAGCCCCAGCATTTT
TRBV10-3,-,-,TRBJ1-4,CASGASGKEKLFF,TGTGCCTCTGGGGCATCGGGGAAGGAAAAACTGTTTTTT
TRBV7-2,-,-,TRBJ2-7,CASSLGTGYYEQYF,TGTGCCAGCAGCTTAGGTACAGGATACTACGAGCAGTACTTC
TRBV12-3/TRBV12-4,TRBD1,-,TRBJ2-7,CASSFGQGGEQYF,TGTGCCAGCAGTTTCGGACAGGGCGGCGAGCAGTACTTC
TRBV7-2,TRBD2,few,TRBJ2-7,CASSSSGPYEQYF,TGTGCCAGCAGCTCTAGCGGCCCCTACGAGCAGTACTTC
TRBV20-1,TRBD2,-,TRBJ2-7,CSASMGTSGYEQYF,TGCAGTGCTAGTATGGGGACTAGCGGCTACGAGCAGTACTTC
TRBV5-6,-,few,TRBJ1-2,CASSLADGGYTF,TGTGCCAGCAGCTTGGCCGACGGTGGCTACACCTTC
TRBV7-9,-,-,TRBJ2-2,CASYTGGPGELFF,TGTGCCAGCTACACTGGGGGACCCGGGGAGCTGTTTTTT
TRBV10-3,-,-,TRBJ2-5,CAIRRTAQETQYF,TGTGCCATCAGGAGGACAGCTCAAGAGACCCAGTACTTC
TRBV4-1,TRBD1,few,TRBJ1-3,CASSQEGQQGAVGNTIYF,TGCGCCAGCAGCCAAGAAGGGCAACAGGGGGCGGTAGGAAACACCATATATTTT
TRBV3-1/TRBV3-2,-,-,TRBJ1-4,CASSPEKGGRGYKDEKLFF,TGTGCCAGCAGCCCAGAGAAGGGGGGGCGAGGGTATAAGGATGAAAAACTGTTTTTT
TRBV11-2,-,few,TRBJ2-7,CASRGGALAYEQYF,TGTGCCAGCAGAGGGGGTGCCCTCGCCTACGAGCAGTACTTC
TRBV10-1,TRBD2,-,TRBJ2-1,CASREAGGPGEQFF,TGCGCCAGCAGAGAAGCGGGGGGGCCGGGAGAGCAGTTCTTC
TRBV7-2,-,-,TRBJ2-5,CASSLAVIRRETQYF,TGTGCCAGCAGCTTAGCAGTTATCAGGAGAGAGACCCAGTACTTC
TRBV7-9,TRBD1,-,TRBJ2-7,CASSAGTGYEQYF,TGTGCCAGCAGCGCTGGGACAGGCTACGAGCAGTACTTC
TRBV11-2,-,-,TRBJ2-7,CASSRWGSETYEQYF,TGTGCCAGCAGCCGCTGGGGCAGCGAGACCTACGAGCAGTACTTC
TRBV28,TRBD1,-,TRBJ1-2,CASSLTQGAGNYGYTF,TGTGCCAGCAGTCTAACTCAGGGGGCGGGTAACTATGGCTACACCTTC
TRBV28,TRBD1,once,TRBJ2-6,CASYPGTGRSGANVLTF,TGTGCCTCCTACCCCGGGACAGGGCGGTCTGGGGCCAACGTCCTGACTTTC
TRBV14,-,-,TRBJ1-1,CASSQVPGQGEAFF,TGTGCCAGCAGCCAAGTTCCAGGCCAGGGTGAAGCTTTCTTT
TRBV24-1,TRBD2,-,TRBJ2-1,CATSDPRLARYEQFF,TGTGCCACCAGTGATCCCCGACTAGCAAGGTATGAGCAGTTCTTC
TRBV7-8,-,once,TRBJ1-2,CASSLRATNYGYTF,TGTGCCAGCAGCTTAAGGGCCACTAACTATGGCTACACCTTC
TRBV12-3/TRBV12-4,-,few,TRBJ1-2,CASSPRPLGYTF,TGTGCCAGCAGTCCGCGCCCTTTAGGCTACACCTTC
TRBV4-2,-,once,TRBJ1-4,CASSQDSQGYNEKLFF,TGTGCCAGCAGCCAAGATAGTCAGGGGTATAATGAAAAACTGTTTTTT
TRBV5-1,TRBD1,-,TRBJ2-5,CASSLRGQGGGQETQYF,TGCGCCAGCAGCTTGCGGGGACAGGGTGGAGGCCAAGAGACCCAGTACTTC
TRBV6-2/TRBV6-3,-,-,TRBJ2-7,CASSHGRGAGYEQYF,TGTGCCAGCAGCCACGGAAGGGGGGCCGGGTACGAGCAGTACTTC
TRBV7-8,TRBD1,once,TRBJ2-7,CASSFLGQGAGHEQYF,TGTGCCAGCAGCTTTCTAGGACAGGGGGCTGGGCACGAGCAGTACTTC
TRBV7-2,TRBD2,-,TRBJ2-5,CASSSLAGGWETQYF,TGTGCCAGCAGCTCCTTAGCGGGAGGTTGGGAGACCCAGTACTTC
TRBV11-2,-,-,TRBJ2-1,CASSHEVNEQFF,TGTGCCAGCAGCCACGAGGTGAATGAGCAGTTCTTC
TRBV5-1,-,-,TRBJ2-5,CASSLAGPAETQYF,TGCGCCAGCAGCTTGGCCGGGCCCGCAGAGACCCAGTACTTC
TRBV18,TRBD2,-,TRBJ2-7,CASSPRTSGRYEQYF,TGTGCCAGCTCACCTCGGACTAGCGGGAGGTACGAGCAGTACTTC
TRBV6-5,-,-,TRBJ2-5,CASSYGLLETQYF,TGTGCCAGCAGTTACGGTCTTCTTGAGACCCAGTACTTC
TRBV4-2,-,-,TRBJ2-3,CASSQEPMAGNTDTQYF,TGTGCCAGCAGCCAAGAACCCATGGCAGGGAACACAGATACGCAGTATTTT
TRBV4-2,-,-,TRBJ1-2,CASSQDLRGTYGYTF,TGTGCCAGCAGCCAAGATCTAAGGGGGACCTATGGCTACACCTTC